This T cell receptor (beta chain) is drawn from a study of T cells in localized non-small cell lung cancer. General study results and limits: In the blood, greater T cell density corresponded to longer overall survival. Uninvolved adjacent lung showed higher T cell clonality than tumor.

As for this clone: Its antigen is unknown.

Trimming cost V 4 bases and J 6 bases, with 15 bases left between them. CDR1 and CDR2 (germline): SGHRS, YFSETQ. The CDR3 has 14 residues. The protocol was immunoSEQ multiplex PCR, while the TCRdb copy is restricted to in-frame clones and leaves out a portion. The data show 130,000 or so clones, with 89% seen just once and 1.7% held by the top ten. Specimen: peripheral blood, collected before any cancer treatment. The V call is TRBV5-1, the J call TRBJ2-3; maybe TRBD1 (6 bases). This receptor was taken from a female donor older than 55 with stage I lung adenocarcinoma. This CDR3 is CASSAQGYKDTQYF. The CDR3 nucleotides read TGCGCCAGCAGCGCACAGGGATACAAGGATACGCAGTATTTT.